This TCR beta chain is drawn from a study of beta chain features in type 1 diabetes (dated by TCRdb to the late 2010s). Notes on the research overall: Patients and healthy donors did not differ in mean age, gender distribution, total cell number or subset yield. In the study, recently diagnosed type 1 diabetes patients and matched healthy donors were compared on the TCRB repertoires of their sorted circulating CD4+ T cell subsets. A total of around 110,000,000 sorted cells were examined across all samples, and RNA yield correlated strongly with the number of cells per subset. Naive and central memory subsets were obtained from all 28 donors, but regulatory and stem cell-like memory subsets were isolated from only 8 patients and roughly 8 healthy donors.

Each donor gave one peripheral blood draw, averaging roughly 100 mL, which was collected into heparinised tubes. A BD FACSAria II was used to sort naive, central memory, regulatory and stem cell-like memory CD4+ T cells with a panel that included CD45RO, CCR7, CD25, CD127, CD95 and CD27. Every sorted population had a purity above 95%. PBMCs were isolated immediately by Lymphoprep density gradient centrifugation and stained directly without culture. Samples were stained and sorted in pairs, with one healthy donor and one patient per experiment, so that batch effects were minimized. This clone appeared many times. The target of this receptor is not known. There are no base qualities to consult, and no much larger clone falls within one base. Based on the germline V gene (reference sequence), the CDR1 and CDR2 sequences are GTSNPN and SVGIG. V is pared back by 0 bases and J by 0 bases, with 8 bases lying between the germline termini. The CDR3, from cysteine to phenylalanine, totals 14 residues. Here the CDR3 DNA is all that survives: 42 bases in frame from base 1.

The research as a whole found: Patients with type 1 diabetes made fewer insertions and deleted more nucleotides at VDJ recombination sites, implying thymic rearrangement abnormalities. In all four CD4+ subsets, TCRB CDR3 length was moderately but significantly shorter in type 1 diabetes patients. HLA sub-analyses involved small numbers of individuals, so any influence of HLA type on TCRB rearrangement remained unresolved. Sequencing cDNA rather than genomic DNA could over-represent highly expressing activated cells, although activation and CD3 levels did not differ between groups. Naive, central memory and regulatory TCRB repertoires appeared more similar among patients than among healthy donors. PCR might favor shorter templates, but patient and control samples were amplified and corrected together, so any skew would affect both groups equally.

The entire isolated RNA was reverse transcribed using the High Capacity cDNA Reverse Transcription Kit, and thus expressed TCRB transcripts were sequenced. Deep immunoSEQ sequencing was applied to naive, central memory and regulatory T cell samples, giving an average of about 3.7 million total reads per sample. Sorted cells were lysed in RLT buffer and RNA was extracted with DNase-treated RNeasy Micro or Mini kits, depending on cell number. Each cell subset was processed on its own to prevent cross-contamination, while patient and healthy donor samples were processed together. The immunoSEQ multiplex PCR was used to amplify TCRB sequences from cDNA, generating 87-bp fragments that spanned the CDR3 region. Amplicons were sequenced on the Illumina HiSeq platform. The source study handled its data this way. PCR bias was computationally corrected using synthetic template baselines, reads within Hamming distance 2 were collapsed, and singletons that could not be merged were discarded. Reads were aligned against IMGT so that V, D and J genes, CDR3 length and insertions or deletions at six rearrangement sites could be assigned. Within each subset, clonotype counts were normalized to sorted cell number, and only after that were true diversity and Gini coefficients computed with the tcR R package. Repertoire sharing was quantified using the overlap coefficient calculated on TCRB nucleotide sequences. The table comes from immuneACCESS by way of TCRdb, which keeps in-frame sequences with V and J called. Part of the clones is missing from these tables; in studies checked, under half for an unresolved V gene and the rest for unknown reasons. V, J and clone size are taken as reported in that table, and D and trimming were inferred from the DNA itself. This sample gives 150,000 to 190,000 clones in total; approximately 8.1% of them show up just once. Of the sample, about 0.6% falls within the top ten clones.

The sequence was obtained from a man aged 18 to 29 in good health. Sample: central memory CD4+ T cells from blood. The sequence is built from TRBV30 and TRBJ1-2; a tentative D call is TRBD1 (5 bases match). For the CDR3, the sequence is CAWSVLGANYGYTF. The nucleotides are TGTGCCTGGAGTGTATTAGGGGCTAACTATGGCTACACCTTC. Here the CDR3 is joined to the reference TRBV30 and TRBJ1-2 genes, and the full variable domain is: SQTIHQWPATLVQPVGSPLSLECTVEGTSNPNLYWYRQAAGRGLQLLFYSVGIGQISSEVPQNLSASRPQDRQFILSSKKLLLSDSGFYLCAWSVLGANYGYTFGSGTRLTVV.